Listed below are T cell receptor beta chains from one sample, sequenced in a study of blood T cell repertoires in COVID-19. Clones were sequenced by immunoSEQ multiplex PCR, and TCRdb holds only the in-frame ones, with some missing. This table holds 200,000 to 250,000 clones, more than 75% found once. Specimen: peripheral blood. The receptors shown here come from a woman of 80 years or more with COVID-19, enrolled during active disease. CDR3s include the opening cysteine and the closing phenylalanine or tryptophan. Fields, in order: clone size, J gene, D gene, V gene, CDR3 protein, CDR3 DNA. D genes are given only for firm matches. Size is stated for part of the rows, as once, few or many counts, or as a class when the clone is expanded.

>NA|TRBJ2-7|NA|TRBV5-1
CASSSYRDTYEQYF
TGCGCCAGCAGCTCTTACCGGGACACCTACGAGCAGTACTTC
>few|TRBJ2-1|TRBD2|TRBV28
CASSLSWAGGLNNEQFF
TGTGCCAGCAGTTTATCGTGGGCGGGAGGTCTAAACAATGAGCAGTTCTTC
>NA|TRBJ2-5|NA|TRBV3-1/TRBV3-2
CASSFEAGLPGETQYF
TGTGCCAGCAGTTTCGAGGCGGGACTCCCCGGGGAGACCCAGTACTTC
>NA|TRBJ2-7|TRBD1|TRBV6-2/TRBV6-3
CASSLQGAITYEQYF
TGTGCCAGCAGTTTACAGGGGGCGATAACCTACGAGCAGTACTTC
>NA|TRBJ2-2|NA|TRBV6-4
CASRHRAGTGELFF
TGTGCCAGCAGACACAGGGCCGGAACCGGGGAGCTGTTTTTT
>once|TRBJ1-1|TRBD1|TRBV30
CAWNPTGRNTEAFF
TGTGCCTGGAACCCGACAGGGAGAAACACTGAAGCTTTCTTT
>NA|TRBJ2-3|TRBD1|TRBV6-5
CASSRDRSTDTQYF
TGTGCCAGCAGTCGGGACAGGAGCACAGATACGCAGTATTTT
>NA|TRBJ1-1|TRBD1|TRBV6-6
CASSRPGGGNTEAFF
TGTGCCAGCAGCCGCCCAGGGGGAGGGAACACTGAAGCTTTCTTT
>NA|TRBJ2-5|NA|TRBV6-6
CASRQGGETQYF
TGTGCCAGCAGGCAGGGTGGGGAGACCCAGTACTTC
>NA|TRBJ2-3|NA|TRBV3-1/TRBV3-2
CASSQRRGGTDTQYF
TGTGCCAGCAGCCAAAGGCGGGGAGGCACAGATACGCAGTATTTT
>NA|TRBJ1-6|NA|TRBV19
CASSTETVTSPLHF
TGTGCCAGTAGTACAGAGACAGTTACTTCACCCCTCCACTTT
>NA|TRBJ1-2|TRBD1|TRBV5-1
CASSFTETGLNGYTF
TGCGCCAGCAGCTTCACCGAGACAGGGCTGAATGGCTACACCTTC
>NA|TRBJ2-2|TRBD1|TRBV24-1
CATAGQGSTGELFF
TGTGCCACCGCTGGACAGGGGAGCACCGGGGAGCTGTTTTTT
>NA|TRBJ2-3|TRBD2|TRBV5-1
CASSLPELAATDTQYF
TGCGCCAGCAGCTTGCCCGAACTAGCGGCCACAGATACGCAGTATTTT
>NA|TRBJ1-3|TRBD1|TRBV28
CASRPPSTGGADGNTIYF
TGTGCCAGCAGACCTCCTTCCACAGGGGGCGCAGACGGAAACACCATATATTTT
>NA|TRBJ2-3|NA|TRBV6-2/TRBV6-3
CASSYGRGATDTQYF
TGTGCCAGCAGTTACGGCCGTGGGGCCACAGATACGCAGTATTTT
>NA|TRBJ2-3|NA|TRBV5-6
CASSLGSLEMPQYF
TGTGCCAGCAGCTTGGGGTCGTTGGAGATGCCGCAGTATTTT
>NA|TRBJ2-1|TRBD1|TRBV5-1
CASRTGTGPYNEQFF
TGCGCCAGCAGGACTGGGACAGGGCCCTACAATGAGCAGTTCTTC
>NA|TRBJ1-1|NA|TRBV5-8
CASSLVQIGTEAFF
TGTGCCAGCAGCTTGGTACAGATCGGCACTGAAGCTTTCTTT
>NA|TRBJ2-7|NA|TRBV7-2
CASSFGGVGSAEQYF
TGTGCCAGCAGCTTCGGGGGAGTCGGCTCGGCCGAGCAGTACTTC
>NA|TRBJ1-2|NA|TRBV19
CASSISGKYGYTF
TGTGCCAGTAGTATATCTGGCAAATATGGCTACACCTTC